This entry lists 12 T cell receptor beta chains sequenced from one sample in a study of blood T cells in healthy people across ages. A J-beta primer mix and a sample-barcoded 5' primer were used in a second PCR of about 7 to 11 cycles. TCRdb reprocessed the 5' RACE reads with MiXCR, giving one entry per CDR3 protein. Among 550,000 to 750,000 distinct CDR3 sequences listed, under 25% were seen once. Sequencing was performed on blood. These receptors all stem from a man aged 70 or older in good health.

This clonotype occurred a few times. The chain uses TRBV7-3 and TRBJ2-3; 10 nucleotides agree with TRBD2. Germline trimming cut 5 bases from V and 5 bases from J; bases unmatched to any gene: 10. Germline V gene lookup returns CDR1 SGHTA and CDR2 FQGTGA. The CDR3 has 16 residues. The CDR3 DNA sequence: TGTGCCAGCAGCCCCACGGTAGCGGGAGGCATAGATACGCAGTATTTT. This translates into CASSPTVAGGIDTQYF.

This clonotype was counted many times. The chain has TRBV12-3 or TRBV12-4 and TRBJ1-1; tentatively, D is TRBD1 (5 bases). The V gene lost 6 bases and the J gene lost 2 bases, with 13 bases spanning the gap. This CDR3 region has 14 residues. The CDR3 protein is CASSFGHQNTEAFF. The DNA of the CDR3 is TGTGCCAGCAGCTTTGGACACCAAAACACTGAAGCTTTCTTT.

The chain joins TRBV21-1 to TRBJ2-7; TRBD1, the table's D call, was not compared with the DNA. TRBV21-1 is marked as a pseudogene. The CDR3 sequence is 17 residues long. The CDR3 DNA follows: TGTGCCAGCAGCACCCTACGGGACAGGGGGCGATCCTACGAGCAGTACTTC. Translation gives CASSTLRDRGRSYEQYF.

A few counts support this clonotype. The chain combines TRBV28 with TRBJ2-5; D perhaps matches TRBD1 (5 bases). Germline V gives CDR1 MDHEN, CDR2 SYDVKM. Trimming left V 5 bases short and J 6 bases short, with 16 bases between. There are 14 residues in the CDR3. DNA for the CDR3: TGTGCCAGCAGTGCCTCAGGGAATGGAAAGACCCAGTACTTC. This gives the protein CASSASGNGKTQYF.

The rearrangement joins TRBV9 to TRBJ2-5; D perhaps matches TRBD2 (6 bases). Matching the DNA end better, TRBJ2-7 makes the J call doubtful. The germline V gene encodes CDR1 SGDLS and CDR2 YYNGEE. This CDR3 comprises 15 residues. The CDR3 DNA reads TGTGCCAGCAGCCCCGGGGGACGGGTAACCTACGAGCAGTACTTC. Residues: CASSPGGRVTYEQYF.

This chain connects TRBV6-6 to TRBJ2-7, with 11 bases matching TRBD2. The CDR3 consists of 14 residues. Trimming at V came to 6 bases and at J to 6 bases, leaving 7 bases not matched to a gene. The germline gives CDR1 MNHNY, CDR2 SVGAGI (reference sequence). CDR3 sequence reads: CASRPSGRFSEQYF. In nucleotides, the CDR3 is TGTGCCAGCAGACCTAGCGGGAGGTTTTCCGAGCAGTACTTC.

This rearrangement joins TRBV29-1 to TRBJ2-5; TRBD1 matches 7 bases. Looked up from germline, CDR1 is SQVTM and CDR2 is ANQGSEA. CDR3 length: 14 amino acids. Unmatched junction bases numbered 12, after V lost 6 bases and J lost 5 bases. The CDR3 DNA sequence: TGCAGCGTCGGGGACAGCTCCCGGTGGGAGACCCAGTACTTC. Its protein product is CSVGDSSRWETQYF.

The chain uses TRBV10-3 and TRBJ2-5; 8 bases align to TRBD1. The V and J ends lost 7 bases and 5 bases, in that order; junction bases with no gene match: 9. The CDR3 runs 14 residues. CDR1 and CDR2 (germline): ENHRY, SYGVKD. CDR3 region: CAIKRTGGKETQYF. For the CDR3, the DNA is TGTGCCATCAAGCGCACAGGGGGAAAGGAGACCCAGTACTTC.

This clonotype was observed a few times. The gene calls are TRBV12-3 or TRBV12-4 and TRBJ2-5, with D perhaps matching TRBD2 (6 bases). V dropped 6 bases and J dropped 3 bases, with 20 bases sitting between them. The CDR3 consists of 16 residues. CDR3 in amino acids: CASSSGLSSRKETQYF. The CDR3 bases are TGTGCCAGCAGCTCTGGACTATCCAGCCGGAAAGAGACCCAGTACTTC.

The chain links TRBV20-1 to TRBJ1-2, with D uncertain. CDR3 length equals 13 residues. The germline V and J ends were trimmed by 0 bases and 7 bases, with 12 bases remaining between them. Germline-derived CDR1 and CDR2 are DFQATT and SNEGSKA (reference sequence). In DNA form, the CDR3 reads TGCAGTGCTAGAGAAGACACCGCATCTGGCTACACCTTC. Amino acid sequence: CSAREDTASGYTF.

This clonotype came up many times. The gene calls are TRBV28 and TRBJ2-3, with D unresolved. V gave up 5 bases and J gave up 0 bases, with 9 bases separating them. There are 14 residues in the CDR3. Per the germline V gene, CDR1 is MDHEN and CDR2 is SYDVKM. In DNA form, the CDR3 reads TGTGCCAGCAGTCAGGACCCTAGCACAGATACGCAGTATTTT. It is translated as CASSQDPSTDTQYF.

This sequence joins TRBV10-3 and TRBJ2-3, with a possible D match to TRBD1 (6 bases). The germline V and J ends were trimmed by 10 bases and 6 bases, with 20 bases remaining between them. This CDR3 comprises 14 residues. CDR1 is ENHRY, CDR2 SYGVKD, per germline. The CDR3 bases are TGTGCCACCAGGGAGACAGGTGGCGGCGATACGCAGTATTTT. It is translated as CATRETGGGDTQYF.